This T cell receptor beta chain appears in the sequencing data of a study of blood T cell repertoires in COVID-19. The authors' processing: From reference gene primer amplification, estimates of nucleated cell counts were derived. Profiling relied on immunoSEQ multiplex PCR, and the TCRdb table lists in-frame clones only, not all of them. That table is the source of V, J and clone size, and D and trimming were worked out from the DNA. This table holds hundreds of thousands of clones, roughly 85% found once. The CDR3 has 16 residues. Trimming removed 4 bases at V and 4 bases at J, with 17 bases between. Germline V CDR1 and CDR2: SGHRS, YFSETQ.

Material for sequencing was peripheral blood. The chain has TRBV5-1 and TRBJ2-2; possibly TRBD2 for D (5 bases). The receptor was derived from a man in his fifties with active or convalescent COVID-19. As DNA, the CDR3 is TGCGCCAGCAGCGTAAAGGCTGGCGAGGGCACCGGGGAGCTGTTTTTT. This encodes CASSVKAGEGTGELFF.